This TCR beta chain came from a study of monozygotic twins with inflammatory bowel disease. Notes on the study in general: Especially where disease activity was present, IBD patients had fewer clonotypes in common with others than healthy twins did. With inverse Simpson as the measure, TCRbeta diversity was lower in IBD patients than in healthy co-twins.

For every TCR library, 3500 ng of total RNA was used. TCRdb reprocessed the 5' RACE reads and reports one entry per CDR3 protein, with no DNA. In total, the table holds 300,000 to 400,000 distinct CDR3 sequences. CDR3 length: 16 amino acids. About this clonotype: The antigen is undetermined.

This clonotype originated in a human donor with ulcerative colitis or Crohn's disease, or a healthy co-twin of an affected twin (not recorded which). The specimen was blood. This chain links TRBV12-3 or TRBV12-4 with TRBJ2-2; the D call of TRBD2 rests on TCRdb alone, since no DNA is present to check it. CDR3 residues: CASSHLSAGGPGELFF.